This record concerns one T cell receptor beta chain sequence. This specimen comes from a study of cytomegalovirus exposure and HLA in healthy donors. Study information: The early release's HLA-typed donors yielded 78 million or so unique TCRs.

13 Jbeta primers and 60 Vbeta primers were used for the PCR. The repertoire was sequenced with immunoSEQ multiplex PCR; TCRdb's copy has only in-frame clones and lacks some. The sample includes 190,000 or so clones, 80% of them seen just once. This CDR3 has 15 amino acids. The germline gives CDR1 MGHRA, CDR2 YSYEKL. The V end lost 0 bases, the J end lost 4 bases, and 12 bases lay between the germline ends. Material: PBMCs. The receptor comes from a boy younger than 18 in good health and CMV-seronegative. The chain carries TRBV4-1 and TRBJ2-5; D might be TRBD1 (6 bases). The CDR3 region has the DNA TGCGCCAGCAGCCAAGAAGGCCCAGGGGCAGAGACCCAGTACTTC. Protein product: CASSQEGPGAETQYF.